A single sample gave rise to the 2 T cell receptor beta chains below, sequenced in a study of response to subunit inactivated influenza vaccine. In TCRdb, the RT-PCR reads were re-called with MiXCR into one record per CDR3 protein. The sample holds about 190,000 distinct CDR3 sequences, approximately 15% seen once. Sequencing was performed on CD8+ T cells sorted from PBMCs, taken roughly 5 days after vaccination. The receptor set was obtained from a man in his forties or fifties who received an inactivated influenza vaccine.

This clonotype was detected only once. The CDR3 reads CASSPTGSWETQYF. CDR3 bases: TGTGCCAGCTCACCAACAGGGTCATGGGAGACCCAGTACTTC. This chain links TRBV18 with TRBJ2-5; a weak D match, TRBD1 (6 bases). V lost 2 bases to trimming and J lost 5 bases, with 12 bases between them. Per germline, CDR1 KGHSH and CDR2 LQKENI. This CDR3 is built from 14 residues. Drawing the rest from reference TRBV18 and TRBJ2-5, the complete variable domain is NAGVMQNPRHLVRRRGQEARLRCSPMKGHSHVYWYRQLPEEGLKFMVYLQKENIIDESGMPKERFSAEFPKEGPSILRIQQVVRGDSAAYFCASSPTGSWETQYFGPGTRLLVL.

The genes are TRBV2 and TRBJ2-1; 8 positions agree with TRBD2. CDR3 size: 20 residues. Germline CDR1 reads SNHLY; CDR2 reads FYNNEI. V shed 3 bases, J shed 6 bases, and the junction held 22 bases outside the gene matches. The CDR3 region is CASSESLRTSGLGGLNEQFF. The CDR3 bases are TGTGCCAGCAGTGAGTCGTTGCGTACTAGCGGCCTTGGGGGTCTCAATGAGCAGTTCTTC.